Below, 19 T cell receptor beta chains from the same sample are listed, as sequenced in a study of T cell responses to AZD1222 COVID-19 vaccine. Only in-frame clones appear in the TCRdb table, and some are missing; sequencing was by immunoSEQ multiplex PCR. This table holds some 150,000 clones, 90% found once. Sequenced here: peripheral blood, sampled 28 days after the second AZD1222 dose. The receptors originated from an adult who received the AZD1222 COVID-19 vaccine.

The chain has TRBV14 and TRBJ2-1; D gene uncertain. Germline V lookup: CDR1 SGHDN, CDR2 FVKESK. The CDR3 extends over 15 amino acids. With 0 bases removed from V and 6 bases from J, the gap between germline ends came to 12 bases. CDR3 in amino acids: CASSQEGRRSNEQFF. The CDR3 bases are TGTGCCAGCAGCCAAGAGGGTAGGCGGAGCAATGAGCAGTTCTTC.

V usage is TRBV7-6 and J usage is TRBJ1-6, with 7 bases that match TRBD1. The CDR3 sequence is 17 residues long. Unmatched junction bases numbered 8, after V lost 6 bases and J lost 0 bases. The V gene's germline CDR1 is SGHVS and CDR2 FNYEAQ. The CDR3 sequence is CASSKETGTSYNSPLHF. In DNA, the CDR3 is TGTGCCAGCAGTAAAGAGACAGGGACCTCCTATAATTCACCCCTCCACTTT.

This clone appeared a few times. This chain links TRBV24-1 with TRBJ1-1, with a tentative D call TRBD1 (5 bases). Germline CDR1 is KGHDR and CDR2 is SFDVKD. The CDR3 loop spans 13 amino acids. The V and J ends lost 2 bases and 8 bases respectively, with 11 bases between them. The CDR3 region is CATSDYSGTEAFF. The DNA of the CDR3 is TGTGCCACCAGTGATTACTCCGGGACGGAAGCTTTCTTT.

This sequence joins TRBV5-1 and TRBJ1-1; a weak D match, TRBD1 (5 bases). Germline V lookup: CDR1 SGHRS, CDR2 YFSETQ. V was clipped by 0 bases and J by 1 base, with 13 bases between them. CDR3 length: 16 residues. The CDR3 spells CASSLGGRTGNTEAFF. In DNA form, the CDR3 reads TGCGCCAGCAGCTTGGGGGGACGTACCGGGAACACTGAAGCTTTCTTT.

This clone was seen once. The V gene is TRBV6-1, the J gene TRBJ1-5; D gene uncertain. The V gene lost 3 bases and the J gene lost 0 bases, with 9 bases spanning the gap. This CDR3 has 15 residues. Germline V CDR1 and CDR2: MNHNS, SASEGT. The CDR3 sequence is CASSDLGYSNQPQHF. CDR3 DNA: TGTGCCAGCAGTGACCTAGGATATAGCAATCAGCCCCAGCATTTT.

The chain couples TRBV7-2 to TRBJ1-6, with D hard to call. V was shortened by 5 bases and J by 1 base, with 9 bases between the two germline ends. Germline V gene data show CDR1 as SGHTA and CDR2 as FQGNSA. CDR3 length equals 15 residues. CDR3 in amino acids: CASSPRRSYNSPLHF. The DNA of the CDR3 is TGTGCCAGCAGCCCCCGAAGGTCCTATAATTCACCCCTCCACTTT.

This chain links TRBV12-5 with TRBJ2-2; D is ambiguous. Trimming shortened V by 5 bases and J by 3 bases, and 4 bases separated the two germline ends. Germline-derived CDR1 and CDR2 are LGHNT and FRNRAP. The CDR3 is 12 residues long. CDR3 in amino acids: CASGRYTGELFF. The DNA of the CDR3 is TGTGCTAGTGGTCGTTACACCGGGGAGCTGTTTTTT.

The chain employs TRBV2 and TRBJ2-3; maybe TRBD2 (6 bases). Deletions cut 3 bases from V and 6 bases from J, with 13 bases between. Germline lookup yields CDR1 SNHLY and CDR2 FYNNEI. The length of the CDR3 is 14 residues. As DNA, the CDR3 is TGTGCCAGCAGTGAGGGTTCGGGGGTGGATACGCAGTATTTT. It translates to CASSEGSGVDTQYF.

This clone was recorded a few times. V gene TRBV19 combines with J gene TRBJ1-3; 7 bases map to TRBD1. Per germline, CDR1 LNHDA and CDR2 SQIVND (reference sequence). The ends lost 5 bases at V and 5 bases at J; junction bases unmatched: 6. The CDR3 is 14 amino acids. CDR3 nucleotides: TGTGCCAGTAGTGTTCGGGACAGAAGAAACACCATATATTTT. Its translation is CASSVRDRRNTIYF.

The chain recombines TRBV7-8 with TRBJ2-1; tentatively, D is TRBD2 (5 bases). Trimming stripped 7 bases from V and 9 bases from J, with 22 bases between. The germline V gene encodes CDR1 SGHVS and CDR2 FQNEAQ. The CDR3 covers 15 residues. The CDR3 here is CASNQPGVGWVEQFF. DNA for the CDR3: TGTGCCAGCAACCAACCCGGGGTGGGGTGGGTTGAGCAGTTCTTC.

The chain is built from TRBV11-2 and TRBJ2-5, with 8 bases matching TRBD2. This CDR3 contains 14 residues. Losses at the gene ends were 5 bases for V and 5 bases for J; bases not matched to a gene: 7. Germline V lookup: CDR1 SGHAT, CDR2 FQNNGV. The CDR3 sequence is CASSHGLADETQYF. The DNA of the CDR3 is TGTGCCAGCAGCCATGGACTAGCAGACGAGACCCAGTACTTC.

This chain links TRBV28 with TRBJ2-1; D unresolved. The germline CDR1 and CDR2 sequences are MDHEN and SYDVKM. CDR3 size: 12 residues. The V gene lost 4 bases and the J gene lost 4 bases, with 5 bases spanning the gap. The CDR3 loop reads CASSSNYNEQFF. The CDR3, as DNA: TGTGCCAGCAGTTCTAATTACAATGAGCAGTTCTTC.

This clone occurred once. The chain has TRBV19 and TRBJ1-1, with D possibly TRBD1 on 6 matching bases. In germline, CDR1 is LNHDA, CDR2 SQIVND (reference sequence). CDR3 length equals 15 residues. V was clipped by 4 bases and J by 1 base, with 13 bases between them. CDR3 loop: CASSKPGAANTEAFF. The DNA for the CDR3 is TGTGCCAGTAGTAAACCAGGGGCGGCGAACACTGAAGCTTTCTTT.

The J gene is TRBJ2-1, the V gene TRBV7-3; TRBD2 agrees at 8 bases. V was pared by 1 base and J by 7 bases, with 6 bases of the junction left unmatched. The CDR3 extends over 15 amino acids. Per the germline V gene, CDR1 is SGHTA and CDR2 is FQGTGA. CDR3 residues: CASSLKAGVENEQFF. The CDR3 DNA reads TGTGCCAGCAGCTTAAAAGCGGGAGTAGAAAATGAGCAGTTCTTC.

The CDR3 here is CASSLGTTNEKLFF. For the CDR3, the DNA is TGTGCCAGTAGTCTGGGAACAACTAATGAAAAACTGTTTTTT. This chain connects TRBV19 to TRBJ1-4; D unclear. V was pared by 5 bases and J by 0 bases, with 7 bases between. This CDR3 has 14 residues. Germline V gives CDR1 LNHDA, CDR2 SQIVND (reference sequence).

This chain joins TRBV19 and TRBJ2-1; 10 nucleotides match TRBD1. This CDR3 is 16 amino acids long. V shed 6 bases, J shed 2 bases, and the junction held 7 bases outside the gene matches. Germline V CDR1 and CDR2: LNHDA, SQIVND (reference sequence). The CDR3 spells CASRDRDRGTYNEQFF. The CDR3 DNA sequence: TGTGCCAGTAGAGACCGGGACAGGGGAACCTACAATGAGCAGTTCTTC.

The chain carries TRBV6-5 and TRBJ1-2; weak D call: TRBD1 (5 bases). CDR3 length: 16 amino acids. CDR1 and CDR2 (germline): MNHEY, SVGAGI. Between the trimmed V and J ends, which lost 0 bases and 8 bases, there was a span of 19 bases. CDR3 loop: CASSYSIGMTASGYTF. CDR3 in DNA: TGTGCCAGCAGTTACTCGATTGGGATGACAGCTTCGGGCTACACCTTC.

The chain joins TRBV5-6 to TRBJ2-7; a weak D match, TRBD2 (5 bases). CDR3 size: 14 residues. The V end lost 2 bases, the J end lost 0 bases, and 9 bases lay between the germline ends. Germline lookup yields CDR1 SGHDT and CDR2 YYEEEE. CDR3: CASSFRGTSYEQYF. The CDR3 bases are TGTGCCAGCAGCTTCCGGGGTACCTCCTACGAGCAGTACTTC. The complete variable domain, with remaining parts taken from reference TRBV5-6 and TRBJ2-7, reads DAGVTQSPTHLIKTRGQQVTLRCSPKSGHDTVSWYQQALGQGPQFIFQYYEEEERQRGNFPDRFSGHQFPNYSSELNVNALLLGDSALYLCASSFRGTSYEQYFGPGTRLTVT.

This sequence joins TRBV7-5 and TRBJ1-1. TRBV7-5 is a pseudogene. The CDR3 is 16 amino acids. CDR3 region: CVRIGPTRAQNTEAFF. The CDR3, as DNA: TGTGTCAGAATAGGCCCCACAAGAGCTCAGAACACTGAAGCTTTCTTT.